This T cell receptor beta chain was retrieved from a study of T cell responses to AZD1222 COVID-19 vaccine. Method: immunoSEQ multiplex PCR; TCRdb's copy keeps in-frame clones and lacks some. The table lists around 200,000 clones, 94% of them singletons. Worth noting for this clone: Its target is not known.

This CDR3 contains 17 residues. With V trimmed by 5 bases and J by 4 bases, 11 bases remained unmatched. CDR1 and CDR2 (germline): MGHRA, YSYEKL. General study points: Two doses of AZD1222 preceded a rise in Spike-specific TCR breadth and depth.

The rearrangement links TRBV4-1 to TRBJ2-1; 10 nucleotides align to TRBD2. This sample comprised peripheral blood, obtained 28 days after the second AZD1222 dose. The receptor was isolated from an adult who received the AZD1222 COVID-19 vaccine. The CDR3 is CASSWAYSGRSYNEQFF. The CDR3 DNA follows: TGCGCCAGCAGCTGGGCGTATAGCGGGAGGTCGTACAATGAGCAGTTCTTC.